Presented here are 15 T cell receptor beta chains from one specimen sequenced in a study of kidney transplant recipient with SARS-CoV-2 infection. Using its own MiXCR run on the reads, TCRdb lists one record per CDR3 protein. The table has 200,000 to 300,000 distinct CDR3 sequences, more than 25% seen once. This specimen was a blood sample, taken at baseline and between days 110 and 120 from a kidney transplant recipient. Receptor source: a young adult male patient who had COVID-19 and was a kidney transplant recipient. Some T cells may be the graft donor's.

This clonotype was detected ten times or more. V and J are TRBV10-1 and TRBJ2-5; no reliable D call. With 3 bases removed from V and 5 bases from J, the gap between germline ends came to 10 bases. The germline CDR1 and CDR2 sequences are WNHNN and SYGVQD (reference sequence). The CDR3 totals 13 residues. CDR3 protein: CASSEAPAETQYF. In nucleotides, the CDR3 is TGCGCCAGCAGTGAAGCTCCCGCTGAGACCCAGTACTTC.

This clonotype was detected many times. This chain connects TRBV19 to TRBJ1-2; no clear D. The V end lost 4 bases, the J end lost 4 bases, and 22 bases lay between the germline ends. The CDR3 runs 17 residues. The germline V gene has CDR1 LNHDA and CDR2 SQIVND (reference sequence). DNA of the CDR3: TGTGCCAGTAGTACTTCCGAGACAAATCGAAAGACCTATGGCTACACCTTC. It yields the protein CASSTSETNRKTYGYTF. The full variable domain, completed using reference TRBV19 and TRBJ1-2, is DGGITQSPKYLFRKEGQNVTLSCEQNLNHDAMYWYRQDPGQGLRLIYYSQIVNDFQKGDIAEGYSVSREKKESFPLTVTSAQKNPTAFYLCASSTSETNRKTYGYTFGSGTRLTVV.

Points on this clonotype: A read error is possible here, since a much larger clone lies one base away. This rearrangement joins TRBV6-1 to TRBJ1-2; maybe TRBD1 (5 bases). The CDR3 is 17 amino acids. Germline-derived CDR1 and CDR2 are MNHNS and SASEGT. CDR3 in amino acids: CANSAKGECRKTYGYTF. CDR3 coding DNA: TGTGCCAACAGTGCAAAAGGGGAATGTAGAAAGACCTATGGCTACACCTTC.

Points on this clonotype: Being one base from a much bigger clone, this may be a read error. CDR3 amino acids: CASSLIVTGEYGYTF. The CDR3 DNA reads TGTGCCAGCAGCTTAATAGTGACAGGGGAGTATGGCTACACCTTC. The chain uses TRBV7-3 and TRBJ1-2; 8 nucleotides align to TRBD1. After removal of 1 base from V and 5 bases from J, the junction contained 6 bases not matched to a gene. Germline-derived CDR1 and CDR2 are SGHTA and FQGTGA. The CDR3 covers 15 residues.

There are many counts of this clonotype. The rearrangement joins TRBV3-1 to TRBJ2-5; D remains unclear. Germline assignment: CDR1 LGHDT and CDR2 YNNKEL (reference sequence). The CDR3 is 17 residues long. Trimming took 5 bases from V and 5 from J, leaving 24 bases between them. CDR3 bases: TGTGCCAGCAGCTATTCACTTCCCATTTCTTTCTCTGAGACCCAGTACTTC. Translation gives CASSYSLPISFSETQYF.

The sample holds many counts of this clonotype. The rearrangement links TRBV6-1 to TRBJ1-2; D unresolved. The CDR3 has 17 amino acids. Trimming cost V 5 bases and J 4 bases, with 23 bases left between them. Germline V gene lookup returns CDR1 MNHNS and CDR2 SASEGT. CDR3 in amino acids: CASSLVAECRKTYGYTF. DNA for the CDR3: TGTGCCAGCAGTCTAGTAGCGGAATGTAGAAAGACCTATGGCTACACCTTC.

This clonotype has only a few counts. The chain couples TRBV19 to TRBJ1-2, with D perhaps matching TRBD1 (6 bases). Deletions cut 4 bases from V and 4 bases from J, with 22 bases between. Looked up from germline, CDR1 is LNHDA and CDR2 is SQIVND (reference sequence). The CDR3 extends over 17 amino acids. CDR3 sequence reads: CASSTPGTNRKTYGYTF. The CDR3, as DNA: TGTGCCAGTAGTACCCCCGGGACAAATCGAAAGACCTATGGCTACACCTTC.

About this clonotype: With a much larger clone just one base away, this may be a read error. V gene TRBV7-9 combines with J gene TRBJ2-7; D assignment may be TRBD1 or TRBD2 (5 bases each). CDR1 and CDR2 from the germline V gene are SEHNR and FQNEAQ (reference sequence). V was trimmed by 1 base and J by 6 bases, leaving 13 bases between them. The CDR3 is made up of 14 amino acids. Written as DNA, the CDR3 is TGTGCCAGCAGCTTAGAGGGGCCTAGCTTCGAGCAGTACTTC. It translates to CASSLEGPSFEQYF. Full variable domain (missing parts from reference TRBV7-9 and TRBJ2-7): DTGVSQNPRHKITKRGQNVTFRCDPISEHNRLYWYRQTLGQGPEFLTYFQNEAQLEKSRLLSDRFSAERPKGSFSTLEIQRTEQGDSAMYLCASSLEGPSFEQYFGPGTRLTVT.

The V gene is TRBV7-3, the J gene TRBJ2-2; D may correspond to TRBD1 or TRBD2 (5 bases each). The germline V gene has CDR1 SGHTA and CDR2 FQGTGA. V lost 1 base, J lost 4 bases, and 16 bases lay in between. The CDR3 is 17 residues long. The CDR3 sequence: CASSLITGAAGTGELFF. Written as DNA, the CDR3 is TGTGCCAGCAGCTTAATAACTGGGGCGGCGGGCACCGGGGAGCTGTTTTTT.

Of note for this clonotype: A read error may be the cause here, since a much bigger clone is one base away. The gene calls are TRBV29-1 and TRBJ2-2; TRBD2 is a possible D gene (7 bases). The CDR3 length is 12 residues. In germline, CDR1 is SQVTM, CDR2 ANQGSEA. The CDR3 sequence: CGALGGDGELFF. CDR3 coding DNA: TGCGGCGCGTTAGGGGGGGACGGGGAGCTGTTTTTT.

This chain connects TRBV7-2 to TRBJ2-1; 7 positions match TRBD2. The CDR3 is made up of 18 amino acids. Trimming cost V 1 base and J 0 bases; bases outside gene matches: 9. CDR1 is SGHTA and CDR2 is FQGNSA in the germline V gene. CDR3 bases: TGTGCCAGCAGCTTAGGGGGATTCGGGAGGAGCTCCTACAATGAGCAGTTCTTC. Amino acid sequence: CASSLGGFGRSSYNEQFF.

In the case of this clonotype: A much larger clone lies a single base off, so this may be a read error. The chain carries TRBV7-9 and TRBJ2-4, with D unresolved. Per the germline V gene, CDR1 is SEHNR and CDR2 is FQNEAQ (reference sequence). The CDR3 covers 13 residues. CDR3 loop: CASGLSGRNIQYF. Written as DNA, the CDR3 is TGTGCCAGCGGCTTATCTGGGCGAAACATTCAGTACTTC.

This clonotype has a count of ten or more. This chain joins TRBV12-3 or TRBV12-4 and TRBJ1-2; D gene unclear. This CDR3 is built from 18 residues. Trimming removed 5 bases at V and 4 bases at J, with 26 bases between. CDR3 bases: TGTGCCAGCAGTACCAATCTTGGGCAGGACTCTTTTGGCTATGGCTACACCTTC. This sequence encodes CASSTNLGQDSFGYGYTF.

In this sample, this clonotype turned up many times. The chain carries TRBV11-1 and TRBJ1-2; no clear D. Germline-derived CDR1 and CDR2 are SGHAT and FQDESV (reference sequence). The CDR3 totals 17 residues. The V end was cut by 5 bases, the J end by 4 bases, with 23 bases between. CDR3 in amino acids: CASSEGYKAGKTYGYTF. CDR3 DNA sequence: TGTGCCAGCAGCGAAGGTTATAAGGCTGGAAAGACCTATGGCTACACCTTC.

On this clonotype: One base away lies a much larger clone, so this may be a sequencing read error. The rearrangement links TRBV5-1 to TRBJ1-2; D is unresolved. CDR1 and CDR2 from the germline V gene are SGHRS and YFSETQ. The length of the CDR3 is 16 residues. V was clipped by 5 bases and J by 4 bases, with 21 bases between them. The CDR3 nucleotides read TGCGCCAGCAGTTATTCATCGGTTCGAAAGGCCTATGGCTACACCTTC. Encoded protein: CASSYSSVRKAYGYTF.